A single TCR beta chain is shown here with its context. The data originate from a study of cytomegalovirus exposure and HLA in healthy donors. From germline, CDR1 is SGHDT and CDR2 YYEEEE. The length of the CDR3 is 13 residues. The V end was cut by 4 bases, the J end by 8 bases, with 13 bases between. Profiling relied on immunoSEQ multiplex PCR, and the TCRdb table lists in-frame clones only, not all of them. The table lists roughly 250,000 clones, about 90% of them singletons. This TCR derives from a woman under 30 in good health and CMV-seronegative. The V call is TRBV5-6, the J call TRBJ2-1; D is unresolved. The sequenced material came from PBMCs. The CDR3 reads CASSPSPSDEQFF. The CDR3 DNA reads TGTGCCAGCAGCCCCTCTCCTAGTGATGAGCAGTTCTTC.